A single sample is the source of the 11 T cell receptor beta chains below, sequenced in a study. A modified SMART protocol was used to build the bulk TCR libraries. TCRdb called the 5' RACE reads again in MiXCR, with one record for every CDR3 protein. The table lists a few hundred distinct CDR3 sequences, over 8.5% of them singletons. Specimen: gluten tetramer+ CD4+ T cells from blood or duodenal biopsy (not recorded which); whether cultured is not recorded, collected while untreated, on a gluten-free diet, or during gluten challenge (not recorded which). These receptors all come from a female donor with celiac disease.

Sample share makes this clonotype hyperexpanded. This chain connects TRBV4-3 to TRBJ2-5; TRBD2 agrees at 13 bases. Germline CDR1 and CDR2: LGHNA and YSLEER. The CDR3 has 16 residues. J gave up 5 bases and V 5 bases, and 8 bases lay outside the gene matches. CDR3 nucleotides: TGCGCCAGCAGCTCCGGACTAGCGGGAGTTGAGGAGACCCAGTACTTC. Translated: CASSSGLAGVEETQYF.

Points on this clonotype: A read error is possible here, since a much larger clone lies one base away. The chain joins TRBV29-1 to TRBJ2-1, with unresolved D. Germline values: CDR1 SQVTM, CDR2 ANQGSEA. CDR3 length equals 12 residues. The DNA for the CDR3 is TGCAGCGTTGGCATCTCCCAGTGTACGGGCCAGTTC. Translation: CSVGISQCTGQF.

By share, this clonotype ranks as medium-sized. Here the CDR3 reads CSVEGGGGGWYQETQYF. In DNA, the CDR3 is TGCAGCGTTGAAGGAGGAGGGGGGGGCTGGTACCAAGAGACCCAGTACTTC. The V gene is TRBV29-1, the J gene TRBJ2-5; a weak D match, TRBD2 (7 bases). The germline CDR1 and CDR2 sequences are SQVTM and ANQGSEA. The V and J ends lost 1 base and 0 bases respectively, with 18 bases between them. There are 17 residues in the CDR3.

This clonotype counts as medium-sized (0.01 to 0.1%). The chain carries TRBV3-1 and TRBJ1-2; TRBD1 agrees at 10 bases. Germline assignment: CDR1 LGHDT and CDR2 YNNKEL (reference sequence). The CDR3 totals 15 residues. V lost 2 bases, J lost 4 bases, and 4 bases stayed unmatched. The CDR3 region is CASSQRQGAVYGYTF. For the CDR3, the DNA is TGTGCCAGCAGCCAACGACAGGGGGCGGTCTATGGCTACACCTTC.

This clonotype qualifies as large (0.1 to 1%). The chain uses TRBV30 and TRBJ2-7; TRBD1 matches 10 bases. The CDR3 is 17 amino acids. Germline values: CDR1 GTSNPN, CDR2 SVGIG (reference sequence). With V trimmed by 3 bases and J by 0 bases, 11 bases remained unmatched. The DNA for the CDR3 is TGTGCCTGGAGCGATCACCCGCGGGACAGGGGCTCCTACGAGCAGTACTTC. This sequence encodes CAWSDHPRDRGSYEQYF.

In this sample, this clonotype is hyperexpanded (1% or more). The V and J genes are TRBV29-1 and TRBJ2-6; D is uncertain. This CDR3 is built from 13 residues. Between the trimmed V and J ends, which lost 4 bases and 3 bases, there was a span of 7 bases. Looked up from germline, CDR1 is SQVTM and CDR2 is ANQGSEA. In DNA form, the CDR3 reads TGCAGCGTTGGAGGTGGTGGGGCCAACGTCCTGACTTTC. Translated, it gives CSVGGGGANVLTF.

In its sample, this clonotype is medium-sized. The rearrangement joins TRBV30 to TRBJ2-5; D is undetermined. Germline V gene data show CDR1 as GTSNPN and CDR2 as SVGIG (reference sequence). The CDR3 sequence is 12 residues long. V lost 5 bases to trimming and J lost 0 bases, with 7 bases between them. As DNA, the CDR3 is TGTGCCTGGTCATTGTACCAAGAGACCCAGTACTTC. Protein product: CAWSLYQETQYF.

This clonotype is large by share. The rearrangement links TRBV7-2 to TRBJ2-3, with TRBD2 identical over 7 bases. Germline V gives CDR1 SGHTA, CDR2 FQGNSA. Unmatched junction bases numbered 5, after V lost 2 bases and J lost 3 bases. CDR3 size: 15 residues. The CDR3 is CASSLRSGDTDTQYF. CDR3 bases: TGTGCCAGCAGCTTAAGGAGCGGGGATACAGATACGCAGTATTTT.

In this sample, this clonotype is large. The J gene is TRBJ1-1, the V gene TRBV20-1, with a weak D call TRBD1 (6 bases). The CDR3 has 17 residues. Germline lookup yields CDR1 DFQATT and CDR2 SNEGSKA (reference sequence). The DNA for the CDR3 is TGCAGCCGGTCACCCTACAGGGAGGGGGAAGGGTGGACTGAAGCTTTCTTT. Translating gives CSRSPYREGEGWTEAFF.

By share of the sample, this clonotype is large. The V and J genes are TRBV28 and TRBJ2-1, with 10 nucleotides matching TRBD2. The V gene's germline CDR1 is MDHEN and CDR2 SYDVKM. With V trimmed by 6 bases and J by 6 bases, 5 bases remained unmatched. The CDR3 is 14 residues long. The CDR3 protein is CASRDLAGVNEQFF. In DNA form, the CDR3 reads TGTGCCAGCAGGGACCTAGCGGGGGTCAATGAGCAGTTCTTC. Filled out from reference TRBV28 and TRBJ2-1, the complete variable domain reads DVKVTQSSRYLVKRTGEKVFLECVQDMDHENMFWYRQDPGLGLRLIYFSYDVKMKEKGDIPEGYSVSREKKERFSLILESASTNQTSMYLCASRDLAGVNEQFFGPGTRLTVL.

This clonotype is labeled as medium-sized. V and J are TRBV7-2 and TRBJ2-1; D is unresolved. This CDR3 contains 13 residues. CDR1 is SGHTA and CDR2 is FQGNSA in the germline V gene. The V end lost 4 bases, the J end lost 6 bases, and 10 bases lay between the germline ends. CDR3 region: CASSSRTGNEQFF. In nucleotides, the CDR3 is TGTGCCAGCAGCTCGAGGACGGGCAATGAGCAGTTCTTC.